This T cell receptor (beta chain) was documented in a study of CD8 T cells in acute hepatitis C reinfection. The assay was immunoSEQ multiplex PCR, and TCRdb's table has in-frame clones only and misses some. The sample has about 40,000 clones, approximately 83% seen once. Specified time point: naive CD8 control sorted from an acute-time-point sample. People who inject drugs in the Montreal Hepatitis C Cohort were donors. Acute primary HCV infection: positive HCV RNA or antibody test after negative test within 24 weeks. CDR1 and CDR2 (germline): MNHEY, SVGAGI. The CDR3 runs 10 residues. V lost 8 bases to trimming and J lost 6 bases, with 7 bases between them.

Sample: naive CD8+ T cells from PBMCs. This receptor was identified in a woman aged 18-35 years who spontaneously cleared hepatitis C infection. The gene calls are TRBV6-5 and TRBJ2-5; D unclear. This CDR3 reads CASGAKTQYF. The CDR3 nucleotides are TGTGCCAGCGGCGCGAAGACCCAGTACTTC.